This T cell receptor (beta chain) stems from a study of shared clonotypes between healthy human individuals. Per germline, CDR1 LNHNV and CDR2 YYDKDF (reference sequence). Trimming left V 1 base short and J 3 bases short, with 10 bases between. CDR3 length equals 15 residues. This clone occurred a few times. Sequencing was performed with immunoSEQ multiplex PCR; in TCRdb, only in-frame clones are kept and a portion is missing. This sample has 1.6 million or so clones, with 95% to 97% found just once. The rearrangement joins TRBV15 to TRBJ1-3; D is ambiguous. The sequenced sample consisted of naive CD4+ T cells sorted from blood. The subset here: CD45RA+ positively selected. The clonotype was recovered from a young man in good health. CDR3 DNA: TGTGCCACCAGCAGAGGACTTGATGGTGGAAACACCATATATTTT. It yields the protein CATSRGLDGGNTIYF.